The following is a T cell receptor (beta chain) sequence with its context. Its target is not known. The data derive from a study of tumor and adjacent non-tumor tissue in lung cancer. Study-level background: Samples averaged about 4.3 million productive TCRbeta reads each.

No cell sorting was done before RNA was extracted from the tissue. A modified ARM-PCR protocol with three rounds of nested PCR amplified TCRbeta. Each CDR3 protein is one row after TCRdb ran MiXCR on the multiplex PCR reads. The table records 69,000 or so distinct CDR3 sequences, 73% of them present only once. This CDR3 spans 22 amino acids. After removal of 7 bases from V and 4 bases from J, the junction contained 29 bases not matched to a gene. Germline loops: CDR1 SGHDT, CDR2 YYEEEE. Broader study findings: Significantly higher TCR diversity was found in tumor than normal lung.

The receptor comes from a man in his fifties or sixties with non-small cell lung cancer. The V and J genes are TRBV5-6 and TRBJ2-1; 10 bases are shared with TRBD2. The sequenced sample was lung tumor tissue. CDR3 sequence reads: CASGPLRGSRLAGPLQYNEQFF. Written as DNA, the CDR3 is TGTGCCAGCGGCCCGCTCCGGGGATCGAGACTAGCGGGCCCGCTCCAATACAATGAGCAGTTCTTC.